This T cell receptor (beta chain) was captured by sequencing in a study of post-analysis software for immune sequencing data. On the study more broadly: Several disease courses (relapsing-remitting, secondary progressive and progressive-relapsing) of multiple sclerosis were included. Findings and limits, study-wide: TRBV segments more frequent in patients than in controls numbered roughly 5 and included TRBV5-6, TRBV5-1 and TRBV20-1. Comparison with controls showed significantly lower normalized Chao1 diversity in multiple sclerosis patients.

Prepared TCR beta cDNA libraries contained unique molecular identifiers. A single record per CDR3 protein comes from TCRdb applying MiXCR to the PCR reads. The table lists hundreds of thousands of distinct CDR3 sequences, roughly 27% of them singletons. The CDR3 is 14 amino acids. From germline, CDR1 is MNHNS and CDR2 SASEGT. The V and J ends lost 8 bases and 5 bases, in that order; junction bases with no gene match: 8. On this clonotype itself: The antigen is undetermined.

The source material was blood. This chain connects TRBV6-1 to TRBJ1-5; 8 bases are shared with TRBD1. This TCR came from a girl under 18 with multiple sclerosis. The CDR3 here is CASRPGGAHQPQHF. In DNA, the CDR3 is TGTGCCAGCCGGCCAGGGGGCGCCCATCAGCCCCAGCATTTT.